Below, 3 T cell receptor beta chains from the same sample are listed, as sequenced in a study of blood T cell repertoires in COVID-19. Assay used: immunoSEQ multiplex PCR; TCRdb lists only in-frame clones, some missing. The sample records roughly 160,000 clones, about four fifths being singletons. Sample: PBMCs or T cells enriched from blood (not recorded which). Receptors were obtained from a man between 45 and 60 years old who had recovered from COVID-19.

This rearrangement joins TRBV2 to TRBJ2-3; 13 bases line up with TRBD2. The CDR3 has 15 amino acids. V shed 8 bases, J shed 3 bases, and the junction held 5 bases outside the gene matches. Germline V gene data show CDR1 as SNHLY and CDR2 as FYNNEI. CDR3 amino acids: CASRTSGSTTDTQYF. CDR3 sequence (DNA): TGTGCCAGCCGGACTAGCGGGAGTACGACAGATACGCAGTATTTT.

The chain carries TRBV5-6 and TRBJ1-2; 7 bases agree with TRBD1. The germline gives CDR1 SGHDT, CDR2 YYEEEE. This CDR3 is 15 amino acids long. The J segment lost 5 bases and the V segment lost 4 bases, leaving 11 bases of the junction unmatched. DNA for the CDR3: TGTGCCAGCAGCATTCTTAGACAGGGCAGTTATGGCTACACCTTC. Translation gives CASSILRQGSYGYTF.

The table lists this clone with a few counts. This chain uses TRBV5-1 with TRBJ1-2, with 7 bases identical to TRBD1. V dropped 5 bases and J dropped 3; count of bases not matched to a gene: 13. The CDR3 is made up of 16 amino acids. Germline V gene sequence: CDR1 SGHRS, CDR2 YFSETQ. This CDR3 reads CASSPGQNDLYYGYTF. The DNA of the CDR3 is TGCGCCAGCAGTCCGGGACAGAATGACTTATACTATGGCTACACCTTC.